The text below deals with one T cell receptor (beta chain). This sample was included in a study of Ad26.COV2.S vaccination and SARS-CoV-2 variants. Assay used: immunoSEQ multiplex PCR; TCRdb lists only in-frame clones, some missing. This table has hundreds of thousands of clones, 92% appearing once. Trimming at V came to 5 bases and at J to 5 bases, leaving 11 bases not matched to a gene. CDR1 is SGHNT, CDR2 YYREEE, per germline (reference sequence). The CDR3 extends over 15 amino acids. V gene TRBV5-4 combines with J gene TRBJ2-7, with 9 bases matching TRBD1. This clonotype originated in a human donor who had recovered from COVID-19. The sequences come from peripheral blood, collected after recovery from COVID-19. In DNA form, the CDR3 reads TGTGCCAGCAGTAGAACCGGGACAGGGTACCACGAGCAGTACTTC. It is translated as CASSRTGTGYHEQYF.